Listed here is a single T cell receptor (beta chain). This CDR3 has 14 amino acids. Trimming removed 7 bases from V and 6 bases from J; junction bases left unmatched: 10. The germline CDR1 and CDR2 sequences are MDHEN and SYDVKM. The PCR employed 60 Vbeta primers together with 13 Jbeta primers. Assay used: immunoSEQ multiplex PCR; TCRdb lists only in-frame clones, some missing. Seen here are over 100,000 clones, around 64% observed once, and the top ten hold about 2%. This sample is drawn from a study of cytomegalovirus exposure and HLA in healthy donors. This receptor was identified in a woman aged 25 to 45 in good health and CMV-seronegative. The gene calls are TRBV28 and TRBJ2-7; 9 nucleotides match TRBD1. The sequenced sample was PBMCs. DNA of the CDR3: TGTGCCAGCAACACCCCCGGGACAGGGCTCGAGCAGTACTTC. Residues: CASNTPGTGLEQYF.